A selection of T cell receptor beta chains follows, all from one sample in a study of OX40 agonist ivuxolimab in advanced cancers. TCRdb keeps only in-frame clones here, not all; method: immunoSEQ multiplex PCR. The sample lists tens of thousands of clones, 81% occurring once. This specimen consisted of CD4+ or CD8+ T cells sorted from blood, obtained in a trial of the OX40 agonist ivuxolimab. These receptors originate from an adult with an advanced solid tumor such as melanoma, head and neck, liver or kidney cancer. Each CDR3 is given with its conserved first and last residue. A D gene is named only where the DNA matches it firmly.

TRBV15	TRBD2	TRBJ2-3	CATTSGGSADTQYF
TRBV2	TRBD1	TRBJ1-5	CASSLGQGYQPQHF
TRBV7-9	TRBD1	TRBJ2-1	CASSSGTFGQGPDNEQFF
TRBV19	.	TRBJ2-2	CASNRLGAGELFF
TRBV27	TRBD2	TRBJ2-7	CATREAGVTHEQYF
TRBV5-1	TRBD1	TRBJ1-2	CASSEPTGGGGYTF
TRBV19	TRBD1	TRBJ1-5	CASSIEGQAAQPQHF
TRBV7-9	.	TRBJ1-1	CASSTMGGGTEAFF
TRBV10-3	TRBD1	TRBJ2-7	CAIRAEGTGGTYEQYF
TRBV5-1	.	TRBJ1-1	CASSLVIRGRNTEAFF
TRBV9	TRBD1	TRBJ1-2	CASSPGTAGYTF
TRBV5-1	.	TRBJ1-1	CASSLLGFGVNTEAFF
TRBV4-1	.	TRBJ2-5	CASSQDRIALETQYF
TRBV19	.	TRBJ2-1	CASRGSSYNEQFF
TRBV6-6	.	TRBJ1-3	CASSWGNTIYF
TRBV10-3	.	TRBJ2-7	CAISGVKASYEQYF
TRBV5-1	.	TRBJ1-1	CASSLGSLVNTEAFF
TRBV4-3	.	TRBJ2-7	CASSQKMDSPYEQYF
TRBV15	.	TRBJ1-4	CATSRSSGATNEKLFF
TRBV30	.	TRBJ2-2	CAWNSGAGELFF
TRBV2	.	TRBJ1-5	CASSGSISNQPQHF
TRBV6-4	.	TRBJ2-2	CASQPGNTGELFF
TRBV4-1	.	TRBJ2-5	CASSQDVDRGNQETQYF
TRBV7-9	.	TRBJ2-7	CASVREETPYEQYF
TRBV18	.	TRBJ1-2	CASSPRSGDYGYTF
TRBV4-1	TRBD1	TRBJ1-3	CASSQAGTAGNTIYF
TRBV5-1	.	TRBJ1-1	CASSLDRSNTEAFF